The T cell receptor beta chain described here comes from a study of regulatory T cells in long-lasting Graves disease. CDR3 length equals 16 residues. CDR1 and CDR2 from the germline V gene are SGHNT and YENEEA. Trimming removed 5 bases from V and 4 bases from J; junction bases left unmatched: 11. Building of the TCR beta libraries involved iRepertoire HTBI primers and Arm-PCR of CDR3 regions. TCRdb re-called the multiplex PCR reads through MiXCR, storing one row per CDR3 protein. Of over 350,000 distinct CDR3 sequences in the sample, approximately 14% are singletons; the top ten hold about a sixth. Time point denoted: newly diagnosed GD, antithyroid drugs for less than 3 months. After RNA was extracted from PBMCs, the TCR library was made from it. In this cohort, patients came from an endocrinology department located in Xi'an, China. These data also featured in a second study, about T cells in Graves' hyperthyroidism and ophthalmopathy.

The receptor was isolated from a woman in her 50s with Graves disease. This sample comprised peripheral blood mononuclear cells (PBMCs), obtained at new diagnosis, from a patient treated with antithyroid drugs. The chain uses TRBV11-3 and TRBJ2-1; 7 bases fit TRBD1. CDR3 region: CASSQGTANPYNEQFF. The CDR3 DNA reads as TGTGCCAGCAGCCAAGGGACAGCCAATCCATACAATGAGCAGTTCTTC.